This T cell receptor beta chain was sequenced in a study of cytomegalovirus exposure and HLA in healthy donors. General study results and limits: Researchers reported that a few CMV-associated chains were confirmed in vitro as CMV antigen-specific. The authors excluded some V segments, including TRBV6-2 and TRBV6-3, as indistinguishable. Sequencing probably produced one cluster of sequence variants that were highly shared.

This clone was seen only once. Its target is unknown. The study ran its PCR with 60 Vbeta and 13 Jbeta primers. Sequenced by immunoSEQ multiplex PCR; TCRdb stores in-frame clones only, minus some. The repertoire holds roughly 120,000 clones, approximately 15% seen once, with about 1.9% in the top ten. The CDR3 loop spans 12 amino acids. Trimming cost V 5 bases and J 6 bases, with 10 bases left between them. The V gene's germline CDR1 is SEHNR and CDR2 FQNEAQ (reference sequence). The origin of this receptor is a woman under 30 in good health and CMV-seronegative. The sample comprised PBMCs. The gene calls are TRBV7-9 and TRBJ1-2; D is unresolved. This CDR3 reads CASSLGLDGYTF. DNA of the CDR3: TGTGCCAGCAGCCTAGGTCTTGATGGCTACACCTTC. Together with reference TRBV7-9 and TRBJ1-2, the CDR3 gives the full variable domain: DTGVSQNPRHKITKRGQNVTFRCDPISEHNRLYWYRQTLGQGPEFLTYFQNEAQLEKSRLLSDRFSAERPKGSFSTLEIQRTEQGDSAMYLCASSLGLDGYTFGSGTRLTVV.